A selection of T cell receptor beta chains follows, all from one sample in a study of blood T cells in healthy people across ages. One entry per CDR3 protein results from TCRdb running MiXCR on the 5' RACE reads. The sample lists over 600,000 distinct CDR3 sequences; roughly 46% were seen once. The sequencing sample was made of blood. The receptors shown here come from a man at least 80 years old in good health. The CDR3 runs from the conserved cysteine through the conserved F or W. A D gene is named only where the DNA matches it firmly. Expanded clones are given a class, and other clones once, few, many or no size at all.

CDR3 protein	CDR3 DNA	clone size	V gene	J gene	D gene
CASRAAGWLYNEQYF	TGTGCCAGCAGGGCGGCGGGTTGGCTCTACAATGAGCAGTACTTC	.	TRBV28	TRBJ2-7	.
CSVTGYNEQFF	TGCAGCGTAACAGGGTACAATGAGCAGTTCTTC	.	TRBV29-1	TRBJ2-1	.
CASRLGAVENEQFF	TGTGCCAGCAGGCTAGGAGCCGTAGAGAATGAGCAGTTCTTC	few	TRBV6-1	TRBJ2-1	.
CASSQETSAHSYEQYF	TGCGCCAGCAGCCAAGAGACTAGCGCTCACTCCTACGAGCAGTACTTC	many	TRBV4-1	TRBJ2-7	TRBD2
CSARDLVAGYNEQFF	TGCAGTGCTAGAGATCTCGTAGCAGGCTACAATGAGCAGTTCTTC	few	TRBV20-1	TRBJ2-1	.
CASSQSRGPWNEQFF	TGTGCCAGCAGCCAAAGTCGGGGGCCGTGGAATGAGCAGTTCTTC	.	TRBV3-1	TRBJ2-1	.
CSSRLAGGEGEQFF	TGCAGCTCCCGACTAGCGGGAGGGGAGGGTGAGCAGTTCTTC	.	TRBV29-1	TRBJ2-1	TRBD2
CASSCVDRGPYEQYF	TGTGCCAGCAGTTGCGTGGACAGGGGGCCCTACGAGCAGTACTTC	.	TRBV12-3/TRBV12-4	TRBJ2-7	TRBD1
CASSYNGNYGYTF	TGTGCCAGCAGTTACAATGGGAACTATGGCTACACCTTC	.	TRBV27	TRBJ1-2	.
CSALGLSGASSYNEQFF	TGCAGTGCTCTAGGATTGTCCGGGGCGAGCTCCTACAATGAGCAGTTCTTC	.	TRBV20-1	TRBJ2-1	.
CASSLRHRLTYNEQFF	TGTGCCAGCAGTTTACGTCATAGACTAACCTACAATGAGCAGTTCTTC	.	TRBV27	TRBJ2-1	.
CASSYYSSGNTIYF	TGTGCCAGCAGTTACTACAGCTCTGGAAACACCATATATTTT	.	TRBV6-6	TRBJ1-3	.
CASSLQQGAINEKLFF	TGTGCCAGCAGCTTACAACAGGGGGCTATTAATGAAAAACTGTTTTTT	few	TRBV7-2	TRBJ1-4	TRBD1
CASSVDGGSIDEQFF	TGTGCCAGCAGCGTAGATGGCGGGAGTATAGATGAGCAGTTCTTC	.	TRBV9	TRBJ2-1	TRBD2
CASSLGGSNTGELFF	TGTGCCAGCAGCTTAGGTGGCTCAAACACCGGGGAGCTGTTTTTT	.	TRBV11-2	TRBJ2-2	.
CATEGGTGELFF	TGTGCCACGGAAGGAGGCACCGGGGAGCTGTTTTTT	.	TRBV6-1	TRBJ2-2	.
CASSSPGRSSGANVLTF	TGTGCCAGCAGTTCACCAGGGAGAAGCTCTGGGGCCAACGTCCTGACTTTC	.	TRBV25-1	TRBJ2-6	.
CASSLGLGNQPQHF	TGTGCCAGCAGTTTAGGACTCGGCAATCAGCCCCAGCATTTT	.	TRBV12-3/TRBV12-4	TRBJ1-5	.
CASSLRSRGQETQYF	TGTGCCAGCAGCTTGAGGAGTCGGGGGCAAGAGACCCAGTACTTC	.	TRBV5-6	TRBJ2-5	.
CASSPTRTGISYEQYF	TGTGCCAGCAGCCCTACGCGAACAGGGATCTCCTACGAGCAGTACTTC	.	TRBV28	TRBJ2-7	.
CSVRRTVKETQYF	TGCAGCGTCCGCCGGACAGTAAAAGAGACCCAGTACTTC	.	TRBV29-1	TRBJ2-5	.
CASTPLDSGQNNEQFF	TGTGCCAGCACCCCTCTTGATAGCGGACAAAACAATGAGCAGTTCTTC	.	TRBV28	TRBJ2-1	.
CASSPAGGQGANTQYF	TGTGCCAGCAGCCCAGCAGGCGGACAGGGTGCAAATACGCAGTATTTT	.	TRBV9	TRBJ2-3	TRBD1
CASRQTGGHEQFF	TGTGCCAGCAGACAAACCGGGGGCCATGAGCAGTTCTTC	many	TRBV7-2	TRBJ2-1	.
CASSISGRATGELFF	TGTGCCAGCAGCATTAGCGGGAGGGCCACCGGGGAGCTGTTTTTT	.	TRBV9	TRBJ2-2	TRBD2
CASSTGQGRETQYF	TGCGCCAGCAGCACCGGACAGGGACGAGAGACCCAGTACTTC	.	TRBV5-1	TRBJ2-5	TRBD1
CASSFSGNAYNEQFF	TGTGCCAGCAGCTTCAGCGGGAATGCGTACAATGAGCAGTTCTTC	few	TRBV9	TRBJ2-1	TRBD2
CASSLVDGLRGETQYF	TGCGCCAGCAGCTTGGTGGACGGACTGCGGGGAGAGACCCAGTACTTC	.	TRBV5-1	TRBJ2-5	.
CSQRSVGSNEQFF	TGCAGCCAACGGTCGGTCGGGAGCAATGAGCAGTTCTTC	.	TRBV20-1	TRBJ2-1	.
CASSRPHRGRYEQYF	TGTGCCAGCAGCCGGCCCCACAGGGGGAGGTACGAGCAGTACTTC	.	TRBV5-6	TRBJ2-7	TRBD1
CASSIRQGSTDTQYF	TGTGCCAGCAGCATCCGACAGGGAAGCACAGATACGCAGTATTTT	few	TRBV13	TRBJ2-3	TRBD1
CASSEGSYEQYF	TGTGCCAGCAGTGAGGGCTCCTACGAGCAGTACTTC	.	TRBV2	TRBJ2-7	.
CASSKGDSQETQFF	TGCGCCAGCAGCAAAGGGGACAGCCAAGAGACCCAGTTCTTC	.	TRBV5-1	TRBJ2-1	TRBD1
CASSFGTNSYEQYF	TGTGCCAGCAGCTTCGGGACAAACTCCTACGAGCAGTACTTC	.	TRBV7-2	TRBJ2-7	.
CASSPSGGSAYEQYF	TGCGCCAGCAGTCCTAGCGGGGGATCAGCCTACGAGCAGTACTTC	.	TRBV12-3/TRBV12-4	TRBJ2-7	TRBD2
CASKTQIPGANVLTF	TGTGCCAGCAAAACACAGATCCCTGGGGCCAACGTCCTGACTTTC	.	TRBV6-1	TRBJ2-6	.
CASSGLYRTDTQYF	TGTGCCAGCAGCGGACTATATCGCACAGATACGCAGTATTTT	.	TRBV12-3/TRBV12-4	TRBJ2-3	.
CASSLSGSRDTQYF	TGTGCCAGCAGCTTAAGCGGGAGTAGAGATACGCAGTATTTT	many	TRBV7-2	TRBJ2-3	TRBD2
CASSQDTSSGIGSYEQYF	TGTGCCAGCAGCCAAGATACGTCTAGCGGGATCGGATCCTACGAGCAGTACTTC	few	TRBV4-2	TRBJ2-7	TRBD2
CASSQTGEAFF	TGTGCCAGCAGCCAGACAGGGGAAGCTTTCTTT	few	TRBV3-1	TRBJ1-1	TRBD1
CSARDAARATPYEQYF	TGCAGTGCTAGAGACGCTGCCAGGGCGACTCCCTACGAGCAGTACTTC	many	TRBV20-1	TRBJ2-7	.
CASSNTGTSGKEQFF	TGTGCCAGCAGCAATACCGGGACTAGCGGGAAGGAGCAGTTCTTC	.	TRBV6-6	TRBJ2-1	TRBD2
CSARRSGGANIQYF	TGCAGTGCTAGACGTAGCGGGGGGGCTAACATTCAGTACTTC	.	TRBV20-1	TRBJ2-4	TRBD2
CVSRPTGGNQPQHF	TGTGTCAGCAGACCTACAGGGGGAAACCAGCCCCAGCATTTT	.	TRBV12-3/TRBV12-4	TRBJ1-5	TRBD1
CSAPGTGRSYEQYF	TGCAGTGCTCCCGGGACAGGTCGTTCCTACGAGCAGTACTTC	.	TRBV20-1	TRBJ2-7	TRBD1
CASSQQGARTDTQYF	TGTGCCAGCAGTCAACAGGGGGCGCGCACAGATACGCAGTATTTT	once	TRBV3-1	TRBJ2-3	TRBD1
CASSLGGQGADTQYF	TGTGCCAGCAGCTTAGGAGGACAGGGAGCAGATACGCAGTATTTT	few	TRBV7-2	TRBJ2-3	TRBD1
CSANGPTYNEQYF	TGCAGTGCAAACGGACCAACCTACAATGAGCAGTACTTC	once	TRBV20-1	TRBJ2-7	.
CAGTIKGRDRVRTDTQYF	TGTGCCGGCACCATCAAGGGGCGGGACAGGGTGCGGACAGATACGCAGTATTTT	.	TRBV27	TRBJ2-3	TRBD1
CSARDGTSATYEQYF	TGCAGTGCTAGAGACGGGACTAGCGCTACCTACGAGCAGTACTTC	few	TRBV20-1	TRBJ2-7	TRBD2
CASKLAGYTDTQYF	TGTGCCAGCAAACTAGCGGGGTACACAGATACGCAGTATTTT	few	TRBV6-2/TRBV6-3	TRBJ2-3	TRBD2
CAIGRDSNQPQHF	TGTGCCATCGGTCGAGATAGCAATCAGCCCCAGCATTTT	.	TRBV10-3	TRBJ1-5	.
CASSAGAFSYEQYF	TGTGCCAGCTCTGCGGGAGCCTTCTCCTACGAGCAGTACTTC	.	TRBV12-3/TRBV12-4	TRBJ2-7	TRBD2